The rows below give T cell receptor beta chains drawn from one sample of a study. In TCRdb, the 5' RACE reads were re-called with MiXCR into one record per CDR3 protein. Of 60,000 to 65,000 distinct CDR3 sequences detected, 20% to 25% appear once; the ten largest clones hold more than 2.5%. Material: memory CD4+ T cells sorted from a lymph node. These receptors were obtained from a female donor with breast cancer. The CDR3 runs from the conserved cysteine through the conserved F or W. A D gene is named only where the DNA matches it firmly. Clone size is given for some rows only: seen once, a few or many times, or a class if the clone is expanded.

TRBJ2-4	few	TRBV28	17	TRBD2	CASSPSASGIAKNIQYF	TGTGCCAGCAGTCCCTCGGCTAGCGGGATAGCCAAAAACATTCAGTACTTC
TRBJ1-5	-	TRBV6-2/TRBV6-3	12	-	CASSSLNQPQHF	TGTGCCAGCAGTTCCCTCAATCAGCCCCAGCATTTT
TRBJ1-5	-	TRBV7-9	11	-	CASSLGERQHF	TGTGCCAGCAGCTTGGGAGAACGCCAGCATTTT
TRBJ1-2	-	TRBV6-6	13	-	CASILGPGYGYTF	TGTGCCAGCATCCTAGGGCCAGGCTATGGCTACACCTTC
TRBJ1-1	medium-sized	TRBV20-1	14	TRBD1	CSAWPGGMNTEAFF	TGCAGTGCCTGGCCAGGGGGAATGAACACTGAAGCTTTCTTT
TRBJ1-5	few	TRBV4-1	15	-	CASSQEAGRGQPQHF	TGCGCCAGCAGCCAAGAAGCAGGGCGAGGTCAGCCCCAGCATTTT
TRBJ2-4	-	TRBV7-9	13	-	CASSLEGGDIQYF	TGTGCCAGCAGCTTAGAAGGGGGAGACATTCAGTACTTC
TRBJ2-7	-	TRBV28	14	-	CASSTPGHSYEQYF	TGTGCCAGCAGTACCCCGGGACACTCCTACGAGCAGTACTTC
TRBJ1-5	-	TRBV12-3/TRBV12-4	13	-	CASSGSQNQPQHF	TGTGCCAGCAGTGGCAGCCAAAATCAGCCCCAGCATTTT
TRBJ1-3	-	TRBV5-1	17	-	CASSLEGLGAAGNTIYF	TGCGCCAGCAGCTTGGAAGGTCTGGGTGCGGCTGGAAACACCATATATTTT
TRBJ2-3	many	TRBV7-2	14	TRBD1	CASSFDRGSDTQYF	TGTGCCAGCAGCTTCGACAGGGGCTCAGATACGCAGTATTTT